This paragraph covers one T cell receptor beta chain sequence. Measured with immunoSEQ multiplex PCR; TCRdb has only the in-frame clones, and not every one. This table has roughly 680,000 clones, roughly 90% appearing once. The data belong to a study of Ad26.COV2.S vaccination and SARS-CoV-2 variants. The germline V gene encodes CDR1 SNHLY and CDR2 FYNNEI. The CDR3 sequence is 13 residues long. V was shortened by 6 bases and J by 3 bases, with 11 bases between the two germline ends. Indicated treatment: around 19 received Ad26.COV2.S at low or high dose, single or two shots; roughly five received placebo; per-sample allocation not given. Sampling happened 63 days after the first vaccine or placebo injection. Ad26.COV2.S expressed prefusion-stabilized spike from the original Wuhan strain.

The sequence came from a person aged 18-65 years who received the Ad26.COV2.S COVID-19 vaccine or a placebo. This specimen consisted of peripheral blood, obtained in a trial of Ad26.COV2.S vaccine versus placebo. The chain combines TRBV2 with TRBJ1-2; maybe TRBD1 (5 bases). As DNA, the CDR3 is TGTGCCAGCAGGGCGGGGGTGGACTATGGCTACACCTTC. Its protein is CASRAGVDYGYTF.